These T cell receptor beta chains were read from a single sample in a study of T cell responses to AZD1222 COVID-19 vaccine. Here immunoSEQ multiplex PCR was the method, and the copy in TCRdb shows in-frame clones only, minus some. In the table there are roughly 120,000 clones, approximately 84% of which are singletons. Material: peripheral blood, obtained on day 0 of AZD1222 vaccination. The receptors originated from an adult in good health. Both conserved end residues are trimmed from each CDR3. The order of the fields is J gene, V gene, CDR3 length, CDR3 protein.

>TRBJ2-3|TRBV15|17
ATSRDLLAAQPSTDTQY
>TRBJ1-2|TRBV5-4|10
AGGEGNYGYT
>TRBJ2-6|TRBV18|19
ASSPPRAQARARSGANVLT
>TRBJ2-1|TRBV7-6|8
ASSFNEQF
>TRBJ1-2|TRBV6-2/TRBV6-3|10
ASSSDTYGYT
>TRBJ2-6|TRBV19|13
ASSRGQKGANVLT
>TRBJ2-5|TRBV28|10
ASSFGGQTQY
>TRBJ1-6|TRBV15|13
ATSRDGSGRPPLH
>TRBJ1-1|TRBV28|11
ASSFSWVRGLR
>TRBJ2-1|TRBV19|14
AIPDRALSSYNEQF
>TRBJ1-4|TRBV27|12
ASRAATPREKLF
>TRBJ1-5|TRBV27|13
ASSSLGRSNQPQH
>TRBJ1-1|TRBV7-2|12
ASSSNPTGTEAF
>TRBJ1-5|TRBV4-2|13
ASSQAINSNQPQH
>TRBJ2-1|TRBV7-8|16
ASSLDDLVRDYYNEQF
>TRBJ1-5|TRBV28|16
ASSFADRDGSSNQPQH
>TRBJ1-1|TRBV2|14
ASKKDRGLGGTEAF
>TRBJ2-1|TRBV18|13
ASSTYTPRSGEQF
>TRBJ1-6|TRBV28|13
ASSLGTGGNSPLH
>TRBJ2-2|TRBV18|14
ASSRGQTQNTGELF
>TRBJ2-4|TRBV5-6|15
ASSPTGGGGRWNIQY
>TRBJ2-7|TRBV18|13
ASSRHRDSSYEQY
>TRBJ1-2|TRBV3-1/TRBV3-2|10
ASSDVNYGYT